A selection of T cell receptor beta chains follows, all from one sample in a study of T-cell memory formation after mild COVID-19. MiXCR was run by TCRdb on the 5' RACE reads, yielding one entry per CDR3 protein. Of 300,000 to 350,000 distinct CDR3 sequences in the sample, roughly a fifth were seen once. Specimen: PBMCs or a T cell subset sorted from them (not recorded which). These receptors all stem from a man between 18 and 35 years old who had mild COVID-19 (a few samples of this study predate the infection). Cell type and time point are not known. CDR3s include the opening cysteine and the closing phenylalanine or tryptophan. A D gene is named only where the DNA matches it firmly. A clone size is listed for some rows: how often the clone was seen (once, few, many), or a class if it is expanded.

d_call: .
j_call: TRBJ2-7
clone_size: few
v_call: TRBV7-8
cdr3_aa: CASSLQETYEQYF
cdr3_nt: TGTGCCAGCAGCTTACAGGAGACCTACGAGCAGTACTTC

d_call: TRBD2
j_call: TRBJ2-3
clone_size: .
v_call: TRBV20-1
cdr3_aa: CSAGRAGGTQYF
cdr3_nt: TGCAGTGCTGGGAGGGCGGGCGGTACGCAGTATTTT

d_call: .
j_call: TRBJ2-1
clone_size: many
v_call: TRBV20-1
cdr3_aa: CSMISVGGAGEQFF
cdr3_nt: TGCAGTATGATTAGCGTGGGGGGGGCAGGTGAGCAGTTCTTC

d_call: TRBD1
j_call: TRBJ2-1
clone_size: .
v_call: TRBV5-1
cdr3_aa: CASSLTTGGATQFF
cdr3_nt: TGCGCCAGCAGCTTGACCACAGGGGGCGCGACGCAGTTCTTC

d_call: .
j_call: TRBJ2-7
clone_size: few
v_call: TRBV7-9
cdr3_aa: CASSRGNYEQYF
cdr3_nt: TGTGCCAGCAGCCGGGGAAACTACGAGCAGTACTTC

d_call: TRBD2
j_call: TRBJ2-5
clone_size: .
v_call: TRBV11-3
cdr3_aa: CASSYSGGVTETQYF
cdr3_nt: TGTGCCAGCAGTTATAGCGGGGGTGTGACTGAGACCCAGTACTTC

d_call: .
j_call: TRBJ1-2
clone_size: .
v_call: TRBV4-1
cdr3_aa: CASSQDTRSANLDYGYTF
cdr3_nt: TGCGCCAGCAGCCAGGATACCCGGTCGGCGAATCTTGACTATGGCTACACCTTC

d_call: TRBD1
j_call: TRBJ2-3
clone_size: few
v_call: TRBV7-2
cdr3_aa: CASSRYRGSTDTQYF
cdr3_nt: TGTGCCAGCAGCAGGTACAGGGGTAGCACAGATACGCAGTATTTT

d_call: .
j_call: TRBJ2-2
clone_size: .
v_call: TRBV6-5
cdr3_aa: CASSYRQANTGELFF
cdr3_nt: TGTGCCAGCAGTTACAGGCAGGCGAACACCGGGGAGCTGTTTTTT

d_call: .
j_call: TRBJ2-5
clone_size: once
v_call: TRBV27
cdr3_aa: CASSSTPSSETQYF
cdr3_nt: TGTGCCAGCAGTTCGACCCCATCGTCGGAGACCCAGTACTTC

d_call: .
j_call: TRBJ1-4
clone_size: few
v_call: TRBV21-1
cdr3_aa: CASSRRPGTGQKLFF
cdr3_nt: TGTGCCAGCAGCCGCCGGCCTGGGACAGGGCAGAAACTGTTTTTT

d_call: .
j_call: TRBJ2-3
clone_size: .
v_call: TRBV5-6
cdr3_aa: CASSPAAIQDTQYF
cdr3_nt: TGTGCCAGCAGTCCGGCGGCTATCCAAGATACGCAGTATTTT

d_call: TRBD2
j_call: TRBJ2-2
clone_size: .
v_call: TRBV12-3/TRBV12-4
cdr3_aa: CASRVAGANTGELFF
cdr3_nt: TGTGCCAGCAGGGTAGCGGGCGCGAACACCGGGGAGCTGTTTTTT